The rows below give T cell receptor beta chains drawn from one sample of a study of response to subunit inactivated influenza vaccine. TCRdb reanalysed the RT-PCR reads using MiXCR and keeps one entry per CDR3 protein. The sample includes about 570,000 distinct CDR3 sequences, approximately 10% seen only once; the top ten take roughly 11%. These data also featured in a second study, about T cells expressing NK-cell markers.

Sequences were derived from PBMCs from blood, sampled on the day of vaccination. These receptors came from a middle-aged man who received an inactivated influenza vaccine. CDR3s include the opening cysteine and the closing phenylalanine or tryptophan. Each record gives: D gene, clone size, J gene, V gene, CDR3 protein, CDR3 DNA. D genes are given only for firm matches. Only some rows state a clone size, as once, few, many or a class for expanded clones.

-,-,TRBJ2-3,TRBV5-6,CVSSLQGTDTQYF,TGTGTCAGCAGCTTGCAGGGGACAGATACGCAGTATTTT
-,few,TRBJ2-3,TRBV7-3,CASSLPGSKGNTQYF,TGTGCCAGCAGCTTACCCGGGAGTAAAGGGAATACGCAGTATTTT
-,-,TRBJ2-7,TRBV6-5,CASSYWDEGVYEQYF,TGTGCCAGCAGTTACTGGGACGAAGGAGTCTACGAGCAGTACTTC
-,-,TRBJ2-1,TRBV2,CASSEKRFSYNEQFF,TGTGCCAGCAGCGAAAAGCGGTTCTCCTACAATGAGCAGTTCTTC
TRBD1,-,TRBJ2-7,TRBV20-1,CSARDIEAGGTYEQYF,TGCAGTGCTAGAGATATTGAGGCAGGGGGTACCTACGAGCAGTACTTC
-,-,TRBJ1-2,TRBV11-2,CASSPVLGEGGYTF,TGTGCCAGCAGCCCCGTTTTGGGGGAGGGTGGCTACACCTTC
-,-,TRBJ1-1,TRBV25-1,CASSVIGGNTEAFF,TGTGCCAGCAGTGTCATCGGAGGGAACACTGAAGCTTTCTTT
-,few,TRBJ1-2,TRBV5-1,CASSYGGSGYTF,TGCGCCAGCAGCTACGGGGGATCTGGCTACACCTTC
-,many,TRBJ1-2,TRBV29-1,CSVASGDYGYTF,TGCAGCGTTGCGTCCGGGGATTATGGCTACACCTTC
-,-,TRBJ2-7,TRBV28,CASSFRPQGEQYF,TGTGCCAGCAGTTTCCGGCCCCAGGGCGAGCAGTACTTC
TRBD1,-,TRBJ1-2,TRBV15,CATSARTGWGYTF,TGTGCCACCAGCGCCCGGACAGGTTGGGGCTACACCTTC
TRBD1,-,TRBJ2-5,TRBV5-1,CASSLGDREETQYF,TGCGCCAGCAGCTTGGGGGACAGGGAAGAGACCCAGTACTTC
TRBD2,few,TRBJ2-7,TRBV20-1,CSARRSSGLYEQYF,TGCAGTGCTAGAAGATCTAGCGGCCTTTACGAGCAGTACTTC
TRBD2,few,TRBJ2-1,TRBV24-1,CATSDSGRANEQFF,TGTGCCACCAGTGATAGCGGGAGGGCCAATGAGCAGTTCTTC
-,many,TRBJ2-3,TRBV3-1,CASSQDFRERDGPKGDTQYF,TGTGCCAGCAGCCAAGATTTTAGGGAACGGGATGGCCCAAAGGGAGACACGCAGTATTTT
-,-,TRBJ2-5,TRBV7-2,CASSPTSSGETQYF,TGTGCCAGCAGCCCAACCTCCAGTGGAGAGACCCAGTACTTC
-,-,TRBJ2-7,TRBV15,CATSRDLYSTGGYEQYF,TGTGCCACCAGCAGAGATCTTTACTCTACAGGTGGTTACGAGCAGTACTTC
-,few,TRBJ2-6,TRBV27,CASSLALLAGANVLTF,TGTGCCAGCAGTTTAGCCCTCCTTGCTGGGGCCAACGTCCTGACTTTC
TRBD1,-,TRBJ2-3,TRBV3-1,CASSQVRGRADTQYF,TGTGCCAGCAGCCAAGTCAGGGGGCGGGCAGATACGCAGTATTTT
-,many,TRBJ1-3,TRBV12-3/TRBV12-4,CASSFAGTGNTIYF,TGTGCCAGCAGTTTCGCGGGGACTGGAAACACCATATATTTT
-,few,TRBJ2-6,TRBV4-1,CASSNEISGANVLTF,TGCGCCAGCAGCAACGAAATCTCTGGGGCCAACGTCCTGACTTTC